These T cell receptor beta chains were read from a single sample in a study of beta chain features in type 1 diabetes. The repertoire was sequenced with immunoSEQ multiplex PCR; TCRdb's copy has only in-frame clones and lacks some. The sample consists of fewer than 500,000 clones, about 15% of them appearing once. Sequences were obtained from naive CD4+ T cells from blood. The receptors here all came from a man aged 25 to 40 in good health. Both conserved end residues are part of each CDR3. A D gene is named only where the DNA matches it firmly. Clone size is stated in some rows and not others, as once, few, many or a class when expanded.

abundance: few
d_gene: TRBD1
v_gene: TRBV30
j_gene: TRBJ2-1
CDR3aa: CAWSRDRSRISYNEQFF
CDR3nt: TGTGCCTGGAGTCGGGACAGGTCAAGGATCTCCTACAATGAGCAGTTCTTC

abundance: -
d_gene: -
v_gene: TRBV4-3
j_gene: TRBJ2-5
CDR3aa: CASSQDFPRETQYF
CDR3nt: TGCGCCAGCAGCCAAGATTTCCCAAGGGAGACCCAGTACTTC

abundance: -
d_gene: TRBD2
v_gene: TRBV7-3
j_gene: TRBJ2-1
CDR3aa: CASSQLAGVNEQFF
CDR3nt: TGTGCCAGCAGCCAACTAGCGGGAGTCAATGAGCAGTTCTTC

abundance: few
d_gene: TRBD1
v_gene: TRBV4-2
j_gene: TRBJ1-2
CDR3aa: CASSQAGGFNYGYTF
CDR3nt: TGTGCCAGCAGCCAAGCAGGGGGCTTTAACTATGGCTACACCTTC

abundance: few
d_gene: -
v_gene: TRBV23-1
j_gene: TRBJ1-1
CDR3aa: CASSRKGMNTEAFF
CDR3nt: TGCGCCAGCAGTCGTAAGGGGATGAACACTGAAGCTTTCTTT

abundance: -
d_gene: TRBD1
v_gene: TRBV9
j_gene: TRBJ2-3
CDR3aa: CASSATGGRPDTQYF
CDR3nt: TGTGCCAGCAGCGCCACAGGGGGACGCCCAGATACGCAGTATTTT

abundance: -
d_gene: -
v_gene: TRBV27
j_gene: TRBJ2-3
CDR3aa: CASSTRRNTQYF
CDR3nt: TGTGCCAGCAGTACGCGCAGAAATACGCAGTATTTT

abundance: few
d_gene: TRBD1
v_gene: TRBV6-5
j_gene: TRBJ2-5
CDR3aa: CASSAPGQGETQYF
CDR3nt: TGTGCCAGCAGTGCCCCGGGACAGGGGGAGACCCAGTACTTC

abundance: -
d_gene: -
v_gene: TRBV4-1
j_gene: TRBJ2-4
CDR3aa: CASSQDWGVLAKNIQYF
CDR3nt: TGCGCCAGCAGCCAAGATTGGGGTGTTCTGGCCAAAAACATTCAGTACTTC

abundance: few
d_gene: -
v_gene: TRBV18
j_gene: TRBJ2-3
CDR3aa: CASSPIQGTDTQYF
CDR3nt: TGTGCCAGCTCACCGATACAGGGCACAGATACGCAGTATTTT

abundance: -
d_gene: -
v_gene: TRBV27
j_gene: TRBJ2-3
CDR3aa: CASSRDPGADTQYF
CDR3nt: TGTGCCAGCAGTCGGGACCCCGGGGCAGATACGCAGTATTTT

abundance: -
d_gene: -
v_gene: TRBV5-6
j_gene: TRBJ1-5
CDR3aa: CASSLLDQPQHF
CDR3nt: TGTGCCAGCAGCTTACTAGATCAGCCCCAGCATTTT

abundance: few
d_gene: -
v_gene: TRBV5-4
j_gene: TRBJ2-5
CDR3aa: CASSPRLGGQETQYF
CDR3nt: TGTGCCAGCAGCCCCCGTCTCGGCGGCCAAGAGACCCAGTACTTC

abundance: -
d_gene: -
v_gene: TRBV7-9
j_gene: TRBJ1-4
CDR3aa: CASSGDQEKLFF
CDR3nt: TGTGCCAGCAGCGGGGACCAAGAAAAACTGTTTTTT

abundance: few
d_gene: -
v_gene: TRBV30
j_gene: TRBJ1-2
CDR3aa: CAWSVLRGPGWYTF
CDR3nt: TGTGCCTGGAGTGTGCTGCGGGGGCCGGGATGGTACACCTTC

abundance: few
d_gene: -
v_gene: TRBV9
j_gene: TRBJ2-3
CDR3aa: CASSVGWSTDTQYF
CDR3nt: TGTGCCAGCAGCGTAGGCTGGAGCACAGATACGCAGTATTTT

abundance: few
d_gene: -
v_gene: TRBV6-4
j_gene: TRBJ2-1
CDR3aa: CASSDSRGSASYNEQFF
CDR3nt: TGTGCCAGCAGTGACTCGAGAGGCAGCGCCTCCTACAATGAGCAGTTCTTC

abundance: -
d_gene: -
v_gene: TRBV14
j_gene: TRBJ2-2
CDR3aa: CASSHLNTGELFF
CDR3nt: TGTGCCAGCAGCCACCTGAACACCGGGGAGCTGTTTTTT

abundance: -
d_gene: TRBD1
v_gene: TRBV27
j_gene: TRBJ2-3
CDR3aa: CASSFIGQGEDTQYF
CDR3nt: TGTGCCAGCAGTTTCATCGGGCAGGGGGAAGATACGCAGTATTTT

abundance: -
d_gene: -
v_gene: TRBV18
j_gene: TRBJ2-5
CDR3aa: CASSHERGYQETQYF
CDR3nt: TGTGCCAGCTCACACGAAAGGGGTTACCAAGAGACCCAGTACTTC

abundance: few
d_gene: -
v_gene: TRBV28
j_gene: TRBJ2-1
CDR3aa: CASSFPATGGQFF
CDR3nt: TGTGCCAGCAGTTTTCCCGCCACGGGGGGCCAGTTCTTC

abundance: few
d_gene: -
v_gene: TRBV5-6
j_gene: TRBJ2-7
CDR3aa: CASSLLVLSSYEQYF
CDR3nt: TGTGCCAGCAGCTTGCTCGTCCTTAGCTCCTACGAGCAGTACTTC

abundance: -
d_gene: -
v_gene: TRBV5-1
j_gene: TRBJ2-3
CDR3aa: CASSLAQAADTQYF
CDR3nt: TGCGCCAGCAGCTTGGCCCAGGCGGCAGATACGCAGTATTTT

abundance: few
d_gene: -
v_gene: TRBV7-9
j_gene: TRBJ2-5
CDR3aa: CASSSSPGRLQETQYF
CDR3nt: TGTGCCAGCAGCTCCAGTCCGGGACGCCTTCAAGAGACCCAGTACTTC

abundance: -
d_gene: TRBD2
v_gene: TRBV9
j_gene: TRBJ2-3
CDR3aa: CASSTRLAGNFRGTDTQYF
CDR3nt: TGTGCCAGCAGCACTCGACTAGCGGGGAACTTCCGGGGCACAGATACGCAGTATTTT

abundance: few
d_gene: -
v_gene: TRBV29-1
j_gene: TRBJ2-2
CDR3aa: CSVEQRGRSGELFF
CDR3nt: TGCAGCGTTGAACAAAGGGGGAGGTCAGGGGAGCTGTTTTTT